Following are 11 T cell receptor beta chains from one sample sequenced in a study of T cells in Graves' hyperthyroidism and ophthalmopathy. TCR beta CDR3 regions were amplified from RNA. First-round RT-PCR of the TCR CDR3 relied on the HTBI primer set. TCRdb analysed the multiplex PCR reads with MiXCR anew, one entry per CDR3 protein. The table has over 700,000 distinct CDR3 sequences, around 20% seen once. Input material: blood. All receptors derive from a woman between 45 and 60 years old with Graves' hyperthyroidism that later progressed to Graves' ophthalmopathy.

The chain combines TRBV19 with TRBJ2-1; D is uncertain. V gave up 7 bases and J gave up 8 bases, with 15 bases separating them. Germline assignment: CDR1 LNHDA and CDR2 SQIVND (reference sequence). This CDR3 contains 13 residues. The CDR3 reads CASNIVFGHEQFF. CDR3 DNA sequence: TGTGCCAGTAATATTGTCTTTGGGCATGAGCAGTTCTTC.

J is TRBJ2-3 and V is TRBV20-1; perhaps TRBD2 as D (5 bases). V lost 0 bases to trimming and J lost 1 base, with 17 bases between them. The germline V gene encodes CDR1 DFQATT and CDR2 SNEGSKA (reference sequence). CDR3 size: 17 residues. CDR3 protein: CSARDLRLALGTDTQYF. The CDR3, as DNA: TGCAGTGCTAGAGATCTCCGGCTAGCTCTTGGCACAGATACGCAGTATTTT.

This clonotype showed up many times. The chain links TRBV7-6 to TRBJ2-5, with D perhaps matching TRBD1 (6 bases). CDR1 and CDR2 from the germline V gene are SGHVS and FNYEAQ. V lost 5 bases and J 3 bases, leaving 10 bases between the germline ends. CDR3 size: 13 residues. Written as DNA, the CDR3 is TGTGCCAGCAGCGCCCCAGGGGAAGAGACCCAGTACTTC. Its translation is CASSAPGEETQYF.

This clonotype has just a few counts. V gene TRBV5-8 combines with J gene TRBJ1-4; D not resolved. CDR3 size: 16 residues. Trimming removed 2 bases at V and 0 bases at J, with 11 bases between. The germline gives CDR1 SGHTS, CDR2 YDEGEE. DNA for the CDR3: TGTGCCAGCAGCTTTAGCGGACTTCCAACTAATGAAAAACTGTTTTTT. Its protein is CASSFSGLPTNEKLFF.

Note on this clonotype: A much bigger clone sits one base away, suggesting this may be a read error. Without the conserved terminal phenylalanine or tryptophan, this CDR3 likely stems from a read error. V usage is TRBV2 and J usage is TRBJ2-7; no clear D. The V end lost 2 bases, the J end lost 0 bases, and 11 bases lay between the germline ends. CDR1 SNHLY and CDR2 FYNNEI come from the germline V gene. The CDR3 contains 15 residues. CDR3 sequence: CASSELAGRSYEQYL. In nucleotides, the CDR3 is TGTGCCAGCAGTGAATTGGCAGGACGCTCCTACGAGCAGTACCTC.

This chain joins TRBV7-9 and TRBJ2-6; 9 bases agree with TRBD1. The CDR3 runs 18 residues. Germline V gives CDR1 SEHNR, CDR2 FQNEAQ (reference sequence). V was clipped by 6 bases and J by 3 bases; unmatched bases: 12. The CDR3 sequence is CASRGTGFGVLGANVLTF. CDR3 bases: TGTGCCAGCAGGGGGACAGGGTTTGGCGTGCTTGGGGCCAACGTCCTGACTTTC.

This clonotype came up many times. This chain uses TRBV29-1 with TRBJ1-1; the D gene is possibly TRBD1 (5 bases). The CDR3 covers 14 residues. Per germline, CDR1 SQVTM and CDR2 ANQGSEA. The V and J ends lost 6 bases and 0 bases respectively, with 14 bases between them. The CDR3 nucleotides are TGCAGCGTACTGGGGGGTGGGCTGAACACTGAAGCTTTCTTT. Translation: CSVLGGGLNTEAFF.

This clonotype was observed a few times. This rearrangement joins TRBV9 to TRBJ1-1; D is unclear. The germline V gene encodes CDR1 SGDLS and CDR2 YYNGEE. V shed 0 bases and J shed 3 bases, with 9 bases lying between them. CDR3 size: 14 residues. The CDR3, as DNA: TGTGCCAGCAGCGTAGGGAATTGGGACACTGAAGCTTTCTTT. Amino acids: CASSVGNWDTEAFF.

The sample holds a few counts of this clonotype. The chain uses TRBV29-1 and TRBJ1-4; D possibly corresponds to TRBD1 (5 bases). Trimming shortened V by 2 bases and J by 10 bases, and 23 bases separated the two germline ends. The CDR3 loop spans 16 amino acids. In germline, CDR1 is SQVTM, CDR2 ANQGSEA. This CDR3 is CSVEQQYSNTGGKLFF. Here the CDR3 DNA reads TGCAGCGTTGAACAACAGTATTCTAATACGGGGGGAAAACTGTTTTTT.

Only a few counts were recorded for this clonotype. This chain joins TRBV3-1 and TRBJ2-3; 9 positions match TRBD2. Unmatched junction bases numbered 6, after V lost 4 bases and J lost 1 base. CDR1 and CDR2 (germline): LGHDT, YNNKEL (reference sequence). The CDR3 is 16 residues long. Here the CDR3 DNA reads TGTGCCAGCAGCCCCCGGATAGCGGGGGGCACAGATACGCAGTATTTT. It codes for CASSPRIAGGTDTQYF.

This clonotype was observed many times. The CDR3 sequence: CASSLYLGQDYEQYF. The CDR3 nucleotides are TGTGCCAGCAGCTTATACCTGGGACAGGACTACGAGCAGTACTTC. This chain uses TRBV11-2 with TRBJ2-7, with TRBD1 identical over 8 bases. Germline V gene lookup returns CDR1 SGHAT and CDR2 FQNNGV. The J segment lost 3 bases and the V segment lost 2 bases, leaving 6 bases of the junction unmatched. The CDR3 runs to 15 residues.